The 25 T cell receptor beta chains reported below all come from one sample, sequenced in a study of blood T cell repertoires in COVID-19. The data were produced by immunoSEQ multiplex PCR, yet TCRdb's version contains in-frame clones alone and is incomplete. The table shows approximately 250,000 clones, with approximately 85% occurring only once. Sample: peripheral blood. These receptors all stem from a man aged 45-65 years with COVID-19, enrolled during active disease.

The chain has TRBV19 and TRBJ1-5, with 9 bases aligning to TRBD1. The trim removed 5 bases at V and 5 bases at J, leaving 4 bases unmatched. Per germline, CDR1 LNHDA and CDR2 SQIVND (reference sequence). This CDR3 is 14 amino acids long. The CDR3 DNA is TGTGCCAGTAGTTCCAACAGGGGGCATCAGCCCCAGCATTTT. This encodes CASSSNRGHQPQHF.

This clone has a single count. This chain links TRBV7-9 with TRBJ1-2; D is unclear. Between the trimmed V and J ends, which lost 5 bases and 0 bases, there was a span of 4 bases. Per the germline V gene, CDR1 is SEHNR and CDR2 is FQNEAQ (reference sequence). CDR3 size: 12 residues. The CDR3 spells CASSHTNYGYTF. CDR3 sequence (DNA): TGTGCCAGCAGCCACACTAACTATGGCTACACCTTC.

The V and J genes are TRBV27 and TRBJ1-3; D gene uncertain. Germline lookup yields CDR1 MNHEY and CDR2 SMNVEV (reference sequence). V shed 6 bases and J shed 1 base, with 7 bases lying between them. The CDR3 covers 13 residues. The CDR3 DNA is TGTGCCAGCAGCAGGCTTTCTGGAAACACCATATATTTT. Its translation: CASSRLSGNTIYF.

The chain employs TRBV4-1 and TRBJ2-7, with 9 bases lining up with TRBD1. Germline CDR1 and CDR2: MGHRA and YSYEKL. The J segment lost 2 bases and the V segment lost 8 bases, leaving 10 bases of the junction unmatched. CDR3 size: 15 residues. The CDR3 region is CASRDRDEEAYEQYF. Here the CDR3 DNA reads TGCGCCAGCCGGGACAGGGACGAAGAGGCCTACGAGCAGTACTTC.

The V gene is TRBV7-9, the J gene TRBJ2-2; D might be TRBD1 (6 bases). This CDR3 is built from 15 residues. V gave up 5 bases and J gave up 4 bases, with 14 bases separating them. Per the germline V gene, CDR1 is SEHNR and CDR2 is FQNEAQ (reference sequence). This chain's CDR3 is CASSGPGEVTGELFF. The CDR3, as DNA: TGTGCCAGCAGCGGACCAGGGGAAGTCACCGGGGAGCTGTTTTTT.

Turning to this clone: Other DNA sequences in the sample encode the same CDR3. This chain links TRBV27 with TRBJ2-7; D uncertain. Germline CDR1 and CDR2: MNHEY and SMNVEV (reference sequence). The CDR3 runs to 13 residues. Trimming left V 2 bases short and J 1 base short, with 6 bases between. The CDR3 protein is CASSLTVSYEQYF. CDR3 nucleotides: TGTGCCAGCAGTTTAACGGTTTCCTACGAGCAGTACTTC.

V usage is TRBV30 and J usage is TRBJ1-3; D call uncertain. V was pared by 4 bases and J by 0 bases, with 13 bases between. This CDR3 contains 15 residues. The germline gives CDR1 GTSNPN, CDR2 SVGIG (reference sequence). The CDR3 DNA follows: TGTGCCTGGACCTCGTTCGGTAACTCTGGAAACACCATATATTTT. It translates to CAWTSFGNSGNTIYF.

This chain connects TRBV14 to TRBJ1-1, with D possibly TRBD1 on 6 matching bases. The CDR3 is made up of 15 amino acids. CDR1 is SGHDN, CDR2 FVKESK, per germline. Trimming pared 1 base from V and 5 bases from J, leaving 14 bases between. The DNA for the CDR3 is TGTGCCAGCAGCCAAGTGGTGGGGGCCCAAACTGAAGCTTTCTTT. The encoded protein is CASSQVVGAQTEAFF.

The rearrangement joins TRBV27 to TRBJ1-1; D gene ambiguous. V lost 0 bases, J lost 6 bases, and 11 bases lay in between. Germline CDR1 and CDR2: MNHEY and SMNVEV (reference sequence). This CDR3 has 14 amino acids. CDR3 amino acids: CASSLSRLVAEAFF. In DNA form, the CDR3 reads TGTGCCAGCAGTTTATCAAGATTGGTAGCTGAAGCTTTCTTT.

This chain joins TRBV7-2 and TRBJ2-3, with unresolved D. The CDR3 has 12 amino acids. Per the germline V gene, CDR1 is SGHTA and CDR2 is FQGNSA. V lost 4 bases to trimming and J lost 9 bases, with 11 bases between them. DNA of the CDR3: TGTGCCAGCAGCTCCCCGAGAAGAACGCAGTATTTT. It codes for CASSSPRRTQYF.

The rearrangement uses TRBV29-1 and TRBJ2-7; weak D call: TRBD1 (5 bases). Germline V gene lookup returns CDR1 SQVTM and CDR2 ANQGSEA. The germline V and J ends were trimmed by 4 bases and 7 bases, with 14 bases remaining between them. CDR3 length: 12 residues. As DNA, the CDR3 is TGCAGCGTTGCCCGACAGCCGTGGGAGCAGTACTTC. Translated, it gives CSVARQPWEQYF.

V usage is TRBV5-1 and J usage is TRBJ2-2; tentative D call: TRBD2 (6 bases). CDR3 size: 15 residues. V was trimmed by 5 bases and J by 4 bases, leaving 15 bases between them. Germline CDR1 and CDR2: SGHRS and YFSETQ. This CDR3 reads CASRSPGGSTGELFF. As DNA, the CDR3 is TGCGCCAGCAGGTCCCCCGGGGGATCCACCGGGGAGCTGTTTTTT.

This clone was picked up one time. The rearrangement links TRBV11-2 to TRBJ1-1; no clear D. There are 13 residues in the CDR3. Trimming removed 3 bases at V and 5 bases at J, with 10 bases between. Germline loops: CDR1 SGHAT, CDR2 FQNNGV. Here the CDR3 reads CASSFEVWTEAFF. The CDR3 nucleotides are TGTGCCAGCAGCTTTGAGGTTTGGACTGAAGCTTTCTTT. Variable domain in full (rest from reference TRBV11-2 and TRBJ1-1): EAGVAQSPRYKIIEKRQSVAFWCNPISGHATLYWYQQILGQGPKLLIQFQNNGVVDDSQLPKDRFSAERLKGVDSTLKIQPAKLEDSAVYLCASSFEVWTEAFFGQGTRLTVV.

The genes are TRBV6-6 and TRBJ2-3; TRBD2 aligns across 10 bases. The trim removed 5 bases at V and 0 bases at J, leaving 11 bases unmatched. Germline CDR1 MNHNY, CDR2 SVGAGI (reference sequence). The CDR3 has 18 amino acids. The DNA of the CDR3 is TGTGCCAGCAGTCCTTCTCTATTAGCGGGGGGTAGCACAGATACGCAGTATTTT. Its protein product is CASSPSLLAGGSTDTQYF.

The CDR3, as DNA: TGCGCCAGCAGCGATAGCGTCTCCTACAATGAGCAGTTCTTC. Residues: CASSDSVSYNEQFF. The J gene is TRBJ2-1, the V gene TRBV5-1, with D possibly being TRBD2 (5 bases). Germline CDR1 is SGHRS and CDR2 is YFSETQ. The ends were cut back, 4 bases at V and 0 bases at J, with 8 bases in the middle. CDR3 length equals 14 residues. The whole variable domain, filled in from reference TRBV5-1 and TRBJ2-1, reads KAGVTQTPRYLIKTRGQQVTLSCSPISGHRSVSWYQQTPGQGLQFLFEYFSETQRNKGNFPGRFSGRQFSNSRSEMNVSTLELGDSALYLCASSDSVSYNEQFFGPGTRLTVL.

This chain uses TRBV12-3 or TRBV12-4 with TRBJ2-7; TRBD2 matches at 10 bases. Trimming took 3 bases from V and 7 from J; bases not matched to a gene: 3. This CDR3 is built from 13 residues. CDR3 sequence (DNA): TGTGCCAGCAGTTTCCTAGCGGGGGTGGAGCAGTACTTC. Residues: CASSFLAGVEQYF.

The CDR3 reads CASSPRGTSGGAEETQYF. The CDR3 nucleotides are TGTGCCAGCAGCCCAAGAGGGACTAGCGGGGGAGCTGAAGAGACCCAGTACTTC. This chain uses TRBV5-4 with TRBJ2-5; 14 bases line up with TRBD2. Looked up from germline, CDR1 is SGHNT and CDR2 is YYREEE (reference sequence). The CDR3 spans 18 residues. Trimming removed 4 bases from V and 3 bases from J; junction bases left unmatched: 11.

This clone was recorded a few times. The chain recombines TRBV9 with TRBJ2-7, with TRBD1 matching over 7 bases. The V segment lost 4 bases and the J segment 4 bases; nucleotides outside the gene matches: 8. The CDR3 contains 14 residues. The germline V gene has CDR1 SGDLS and CDR2 YYNGEE. Written as DNA, the CDR3 is TGTGCCAGCAGCCGTACAGGGGCCAGATACGAGCAGTACTTC. Translating it yields CASSRTGARYEQYF.

The V call is TRBV5-1, the J call TRBJ2-7, with 12 bases identical to TRBD1. The germline V gene encodes CDR1 SGHRS and CDR2 YFSETQ. There are 17 residues in the CDR3. The V segment lost 2 bases and the J segment 6 bases; nucleotides outside the gene matches: 12. CDR3 region: CASSFRPPGTGGAEQYF. CDR3 nucleotide sequence: TGCGCCAGCAGCTTCCGACCCCCCGGGACAGGGGGCGCCGAGCAGTACTTC. Full variable domain (missing parts from reference TRBV5-1 and TRBJ2-7): KAGVTQTPRYLIKTRGQQVTLSCSPISGHRSVSWYQQTPGQGLQFLFEYFSETQRNKGNFPGRFSGRQFSNSRSEMNVSTLELGDSALYLCASSFRPPGTGGAEQYFGPGTRLTVT.

The chain has TRBV7-2 and TRBJ1-3; D is unresolved. Germline-derived CDR1 and CDR2 are SGHTA and FQGNSA. The CDR3 has 15 residues. Trimming pared 1 base from V and 0 bases from J, leaving 7 bases between. In DNA form, the CDR3 reads TGTGCCAGCAGCTTAGAGCTCGGCTCTGGAAACACCATATATTTT. Translation: CASSLELGSGNTIYF.

A single count supports this clone. CDR3 in DNA: TGTGCCAGCAGCGTAGACGGGACAGGGGTGGGTGAAAAACTGTTTTTT. Amino acid sequence: CASSVDGTGVGEKLFF. The J gene is TRBJ1-4, the V gene TRBV9; 10 nucleotides match TRBD1. Germline V gene sequence: CDR1 SGDLS, CDR2 YYNGEE. Trimming took 0 bases from V and 7 from J; bases not matched to a gene: 6. This CDR3 region has 16 residues.

The rearrangement links TRBV7-2 to TRBJ2-5, with 8 bases that match TRBD1. CDR3 size: 14 residues. CDR1 is SGHTA and CDR2 is FQGNSA in the germline V gene. The trim removed 5 bases at V and 7 bases at J, leaving 9 bases unmatched. CDR3 protein: CASSGTGYLSTQYF. CDR3 nucleotide sequence: TGTGCCAGCAGCGGGACAGGATACCTCTCGACCCAGTACTTC.

J is TRBJ1-1 and V is TRBV2; perhaps TRBD1 as D (5 bases). CDR1 and CDR2 (germline): SNHLY, FYNNEI. The CDR3 has 11 amino acids. V dropped 8 bases and J dropped 6 bases, with 10 bases sitting between them. CDR3 sequence (DNA): TGTGCCAGCGGGACTGGGGCTGAAGCTTTCTTT. Its translation is CASGTGAEAFF.

Turning to this clone: Germline is not matched at one junction end, which may reflect a read error. The rearrangement links TRBV7-7 to TRBJ1-1; D gene uncertain. Per the germline V gene, CDR1 is SSHAT and CDR2 is FNYEAQ (reference sequence). This CDR3 has 13 amino acids. CDR3 DNA: TGTGCTAGCAGCTTGAGTAGAAACACTGAAGCTTTCTTT. Protein sequence: CASSLSRNTEAFF. The entire variable domain, with the rest obtained from reference TRBV7-7 and TRBJ1-1, is as follows: GAGVSQSPRYKVTKRGQDVTLRCDPISSHATLYWYQQALGQGPEFLTYFNYEAQPDKSGLPSDRFSAERPEGSISTLTIQRTEQRDSAMYRCASSLSRNTEAFFGQGTRLTVV.

The chain is built from TRBV5-1 and TRBJ2-3, with a possible D match to TRBD2 (6 bases). The ends were cut back, 7 bases at V and 0 bases at J, with 15 bases in the middle. The CDR3 contains 15 residues. Germline V gene data show CDR1 as SGHRS and CDR2 as YFSETQ. The CDR3 DNA reads TGCGCCAGCCGTAGCGGAGCTACTAGCACAGATACGCAGTATTTT. Its protein is CASRSGATSTDTQYF.